The 24 T cell receptor beta chains below all came from one sample that was sequenced in a study of breast tumors, draining lymph nodes, adjacent tissues. Breast cancer patients provided tissue from their axillary draining lymph nodes. TCRdb independently ran MiXCR on the multiplex PCR reads; one entry per CDR3 protein. The profile shows 200,000 to 250,000 distinct CDR3 sequences, approximately 29% of them singletons. The sample consisted of axillary lymph node tissue. The receptors were gathered from a female donor with breast cancer. Some clones in this sample may be carry-over from other donors' samples.

As regards this clonotype: This could be a read error, since a much larger clone is one nucleotide away. The genes are TRBV11-2 and TRBJ2-5; D remains ambiguous. The CDR3 length is 15 residues. Trimming took off 2 bases at V and 4 bases at J, with 14 bases between the two ends. CDR1 SGHAT and CDR2 FQNNGV come from the germline V gene. The CDR3 here is CASSLSRQAGETQYF. The CDR3 region has the DNA TGTGCCAGCAGCTTAAGTCGCCAGGCAGGAGAGACCCAGTACTTC. The full variable domain, in which reference TRBV11-2 and TRBJ2-5 provide the parts outside the CDR3, is EAGVAQSPRYKIIEKRQSVAFWCNPISGHATLYWYQQILGQGPKLLIQFQNNGVVDDSQLPKDRFSAERLKGVDSTLKIQPAKLEDSAVYLCASSLSRQAGETQYFGPGTRLLVL.

This clonotype has a single count. The chain is built from TRBV10-3 and TRBJ2-5; 14 nucleotides line up with TRBD2. Losses at the gene ends were 2 bases for V and 2 bases for J; bases not matched to a gene: 10. This CDR3 region has 19 residues. The germline gives CDR1 ENHRY, CDR2 SYGVKD. The CDR3 DNA is TGTGCCATCAGTGAGGATACTAGACTAGCGGGAGGGAGACAAGAGACCCAGTACTTC. Translated: CAISEDTRLAGGRQETQYF.

As regards this clonotype: This sequence may be a read error, since a much larger clone differs from it by one base. V usage is TRBV9 and J usage is TRBJ2-7, with unresolved D. CDR3 length: 15 amino acids. Per germline, CDR1 SGDLS and CDR2 YYNGEE. As DNA, the CDR3 is TGTGCCAGCAGCGTAGGTCCGCGAGAACCCTACGAGCCGTACTTC. Amino acid sequence: CASSVGPREPYEPYF.

This clonotype has only a few counts. The CDR3 sequence: CAPRDPTEAFF. As DNA, the CDR3 is TGTGCCCCCAGGGATCCCACTGAAGCTTTCTTT. The V call is TRBV30, the J call TRBJ1-1; tentatively, D is TRBD1 (5 bases). Germline V gene sequence: CDR1 GTSNPN, CDR2 SVGIG (reference sequence). V lost 8 bases and J lost 4, with 11 bases in between. The CDR3 runs 11 residues.

This rearrangement joins TRBV2 to TRBJ1-1; D is ambiguous. This CDR3 contains 14 residues. Trimming pared 9 bases from V and 4 bases from J, leaving 18 bases between. The germline V gene encodes CDR1 SNHLY and CDR2 FYNNEI. CDR3 protein: CASQSVGEGTEAFF. The DNA of the CDR3 is TGTGCCAGTCAGTCGGTTGGGGAAGGCACTGAAGCTTTCTTT.

This clonotype has at least ten counts. V usage is TRBV7-3 and J usage is TRBJ2-2; 10 bases map to TRBD1. V was clipped by 0 bases and J by 3 bases; unmatched bases: 4. The CDR3 has 17 amino acids. Germline CDR1 and CDR2: SGHTA and FQGTGA. The CDR3 is CASSLTPGTGDTGELFF. CDR3 nucleotide sequence: TGTGCCAGCAGCTTAACCCCCGGGACAGGGGACACCGGGGAGCTGTTTTTT.

This clonotype occurred many times. The chain links TRBV3-1 to TRBJ1-4; tentative D call: TRBD1 (5 bases). The CDR3 consists of 17 residues. The V end was cut by 2 bases, the J end by 0 bases, with 13 bases between. From germline, CDR1 is LGHDT and CDR2 YNNKEL (reference sequence). The CDR3 DNA reads TGTGCCAGCAGCCAACATACGACAGCCACAACTAATGAAAAACTGTTTTTT. Its protein is CASSQHTTATTNEKLFF.

This clonotype was counted at least ten times. J is TRBJ2-3 and V is TRBV2; 8 bases fit TRBD2. Trimming at V came to 5 bases and at J to 0 bases, leaving 10 bases not matched to a gene. The CDR3 has 17 residues. CDR1 is SNHLY, CDR2 FYNNEI, per germline. CDR3 coding DNA: TGTGCCAGCAGTAGCCGGGGGGGTCGGATCAGCACAGATACGCAGTATTTT. Translated, it gives CASSSRGGRISTDTQYF. Supplemented by reference TRBV2 and TRBJ2-3, the full variable domain reads EPEVTQTPSHQVTQMGQEVILRCVPISNHLYFYWYRQILGQKVEFLVSFYNNEISEKSEIFDDQFSVERPDGSNFTLKIRSTKLEDSAMYFCASSSRGGRISTDTQYFGPGTRLTVL.

This clonotype was detected ten times or more. The rearrangement joins TRBV19 to TRBJ2-2; TRBD1 agrees at 7 bases. This CDR3 is built from 15 residues. J lost 7 bases, V lost 5 bases, and 10 bases had no gene match. Germline V CDR1 and CDR2: LNHDA, SQIVND (reference sequence). DNA of the CDR3: TGTGCCAGTAGTGTTCTAAAACAGGGGCGCGGGGAGCTGTTTTTT. Residues: CASSVLKQGRGELFF.

This clonotype showed up many times. Here the CDR3 DNA reads TGTGCCAGCAGCTTGGGGCAGGGGGCGTACGGCACTGAAGCTTTCTTT. Translation gives CASSLGQGAYGTEAFF. The J gene is TRBJ1-1, the V gene TRBV5-6; 8 bases align to TRBD1. CDR1 is SGHDT and CDR2 is YYEEEE in the germline V gene. This CDR3 has 16 amino acids. Trimming took 0 bases from V and 4 from J; bases not matched to a gene: 8. Complete variable domain (other parts from reference TRBV5-6 and TRBJ1-1): DAGVTQSPTHLIKTRGQQVTLRCSPKSGHDTVSWYQQALGQGPQFIFQYYEEEERQRGNFPDRFSGHQFPNYSSELNVNALLLGDSALYLCASSLGQGAYGTEAFFGQGTRLTVV.

This clonotype was found a few times. This clone may be a read error of a much larger clone one base away. In nucleotides, the CDR3 is TGCAGTGCTAGTCCTTACCCACCGGGACCGGGCTACAATGAGCAGTTCTTC. Translated, it gives CSASPYPPGPGYNEQFF. This rearrangement joins TRBV20-1 to TRBJ2-1; D may correspond to TRBD1 or TRBD2 (5 bases each). The ends were cut back, 3 bases at V and 3 bases at J, with 21 bases in the middle. Germline V gene data show CDR1 as DFQATT and CDR2 as SNEGSKA (reference sequence). The length of the CDR3 is 17 residues.

The rearrangement links TRBV5-4 to TRBJ2-4; a possible D gene is TRBD2 (6 bases). Germline V gene sequence: CDR1 SGHNT, CDR2 YYREEE (reference sequence). Trimming cost V 4 bases and J 1 base, with 18 bases left between them. The CDR3 is 17 residues long. The CDR3 DNA sequence: TGTGCCAGCAGCCCGACTACGGGAGCGGGCGCCAAAAACATTCAGTACTTC. Protein: CASSPTTGAGAKNIQYF.

This clonotype was counted at least ten times. V is TRBV15 and J is TRBJ2-3, with D perhaps matching TRBD1 or TRBD2 (6 bases each). The length of the CDR3 is 16 residues. V was trimmed by 0 bases and J by 2 bases, leaving 12 bases between them. Germline CDR1 reads LNHNV; CDR2 reads YYDKDF (reference sequence). The CDR3 reads CATSRDQGGLTDTQYF. CDR3 DNA sequence: TGTGCCACCAGCAGAGATCAAGGGGGGCTCACAGATACGCAGTATTTT.

This chain connects TRBV28 to TRBJ1-3, with D unresolved. This CDR3 contains 14 residues. V was shortened by 5 bases and J by 8 bases, with 16 bases between the two germline ends. Germline CDR1 MDHEN, CDR2 SYDVKM. The CDR3 protein is CASSPTGRADTIYF. CDR3 DNA: TGTGCCAGCAGTCCGACCGGACGGGCAGACACCATATATTTT.

Turning to this clonotype: One base away lies a much larger clone, so this may be a sequencing read error. This chain links TRBV6-5 with TRBJ2-7, with TRBD2 matching over 9 bases. This CDR3 contains 16 residues. Germline assignment: CDR1 MNHEY and CDR2 SVGAGI. The CDR3 reads CASSDSGSGSTYEQYF. In DNA form, the CDR3 reads TGTGCCAGCAGTGACTCGGGTAGCGGGAGCACCTACGAGCAGTACTTC.

This clonotype has a count of ten or more. V and J are TRBV6-1 and TRBJ2-1; no clear D gene. Germline CDR1 MNHNS, CDR2 SASEGT. Trimming pared 6 bases from V and 10 bases from J, leaving 16 bases between. The CDR3 spans 13 residues. CDR3: CASSDWIKKEQFF. The DNA of the CDR3 is TGTGCCAGCAGCGATTGGATTAAGAAGGAGCAGTTCTTC.

The CDR3 sequence is CAVSPWDGHQETQYF. CDR3 DNA sequence: TGTGCCGTCAGCCCCTGGGACGGGCACCAAGAGACCCAGTACTTC. The V gene is TRBV28, the J gene TRBJ2-5; D could derive from TRBD1 or TRBD2 (5 bases each). Trimming cost V 11 bases and J 0 bases, with 19 bases left between them. This CDR3 has 15 amino acids. Germline CDR1 MDHEN, CDR2 SYDVKM.

This clonotype was seen ten or more times. DNA of the CDR3: TGTGCCAGCCGCTCTAGCGGGAACACCGGGGAGCTGTTTTTT. Protein product: CASRSSGNTGELFF. The chain uses TRBV6-5 and TRBJ2-2; 7 bases line up with TRBD2. Germline CDR1 is MNHEY and CDR2 is SVGAGI. V gave up 8 bases and J gave up 1 base; unmatched junction bases: 4. CDR3 length: 14 amino acids.

As concerns this clonotype: A much larger clonotype is one base distant, so this may be a read error. The rearrangement joins TRBV7-2 to TRBJ1-2; a possible D gene is TRBD1 (5 bases). The CDR3 length is 15 residues. CDR1 is SGHTA, CDR2 FQGNSA, per germline. The CDR3 sequence: CAGSLDSSGSYGYPF. Here the CDR3 DNA reads TGTGCCGGCAGCTTAGATTCGTCAGGGAGCTATGGCTACCCCTTC. The full variable domain, rest sourced from reference TRBV7-2 and TRBJ1-2, is GAGVSQSPSNKVTEKGKDVELRCDPISGHTALYWYRQSLGQGLEFLIYFQGNSAPDKSGLPSDRFSAERTGGSVSTLTIQRTQQEDSAVYLCAGSLDSSGSYGYPFGSGTRLTVV.

This clonotype was found many times. This sequence joins TRBV6-1 and TRBJ2-7, with 14 bases matching TRBD2. With V trimmed by 3 bases and J by 1 base, 5 bases remained unmatched. Germline assignment: CDR1 MNHNS and CDR2 SASEGT. The CDR3 consists of 17 residues. CDR3 sequence: CASSDGLAGGGSYEQYF. DNA of the CDR3: TGTGCCAGCAGTGACGGACTAGCGGGAGGAGGGTCCTACGAGCAGTACTTC.

On this clonotype itself: A single base separates this from a much larger clone, so it may be a read error. The chain joins TRBV18 to TRBJ1-5; D perhaps matches TRBD1 (5 bases). The CDR3 loop spans 13 amino acids. With 4 bases removed from V and 7 bases from J, the gap between germline ends came to 11 bases. CDR1 and CDR2 from the germline V gene are KGHSH and LQKENI. Here the CDR3 DNA reads TGTGCCAGCTCACTGGGGGAACGGCAGCCCCAGCATTTT. It codes for CASSLGERQPQHF.

A note on this clonotype: A much larger clone lies a single base off, so this may be a read error. The chain recombines TRBV4-1 with TRBJ2-1; the D call may be TRBD1 or TRBD2 (5 bases each). The CDR3 extends over 16 amino acids. The V gene's germline CDR1 is MGHRA and CDR2 YSYEKL. CDR3 amino acids: CASSQSGTSSYNERFF. In DNA form, the CDR3 reads TGCGCCAGCAGCCAATCGGGGACCTCATCCTACAATGAGCGGTTCTTC.

This clonotype appeared once. The gene calls are TRBV9 and TRBJ1-4; 7 positions agree with TRBD1. V shed 0 bases and J 7 bases; nucleotides not matched to a gene: 6. Germline-derived CDR1 and CDR2 are SGDLS and YYNGEE. The CDR3 sequence is 15 residues long. The CDR3 bases are TGTGCCAGCAGCGTAGGAAGACAGGGTAGTGAAAAACTGTTTTTT. It specifies CASSVGRQGSEKLFF. The variable domain in full, completed from reference TRBV9 and TRBJ1-4, reads DSGVTQTPKHLITATGQRVTLRCSPRSGDLSVYWYQQSLDQGLQFLIQYYNGEERAKGNILERFSAQQFPDLHSELNLSSLELGDSALYFCASSVGRQGSEKLFFGSGTQLSVL.

At least ten counts were recorded for this clonotype. The chain recombines TRBV6-5 with TRBJ1-5; the D is unclear. CDR1 MNHEY and CDR2 SVGAGI come from the germline V gene. The CDR3 totals 15 residues. V was shortened by 0 bases and J by 1 base, with 7 bases between the two germline ends. CDR3: CASSYSSWSNQPQHF. The CDR3 DNA is TGTGCCAGCAGTTACTCTAGTTGGAGCAATCAGCCCCAGCATTTT.